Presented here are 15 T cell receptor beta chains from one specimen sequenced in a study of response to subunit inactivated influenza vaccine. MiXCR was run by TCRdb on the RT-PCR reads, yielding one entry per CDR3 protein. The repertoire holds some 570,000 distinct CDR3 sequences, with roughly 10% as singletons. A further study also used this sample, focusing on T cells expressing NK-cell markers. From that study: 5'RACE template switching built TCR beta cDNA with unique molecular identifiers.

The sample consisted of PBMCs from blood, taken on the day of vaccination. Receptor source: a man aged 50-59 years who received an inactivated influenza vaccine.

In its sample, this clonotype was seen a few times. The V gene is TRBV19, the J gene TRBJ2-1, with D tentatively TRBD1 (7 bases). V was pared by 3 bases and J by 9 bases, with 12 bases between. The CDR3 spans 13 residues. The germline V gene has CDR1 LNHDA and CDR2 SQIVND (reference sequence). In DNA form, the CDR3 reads TGTGCCAGTAGTATTGCAGGGGGGCTTGAGCAGTTCTTC. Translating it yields CASSIAGGLEQFF. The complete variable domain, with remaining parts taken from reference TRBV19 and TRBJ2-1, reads DGGITQSPKYLFRKEGQNVTLSCEQNLNHDAMYWYRQDPGQGLRLIYYSQIVNDFQKGDIAEGYSVSREKKESFPLTVTSAQKNPTAFYLCASSIAGGLEQFFGPGTRLTVL.

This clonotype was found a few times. CDR3 in DNA: TGCAGCGGGGGCGGGGATAGAGGCACTGAAGCTTTCTTT. Amino acids: CSGGGDRGTEAFF. The chain couples TRBV29-1 to TRBJ1-1; possible D gene TRBD1, 5 bases. V was clipped by 7 bases and J by 4 bases, with 16 bases between them. CDR3 length equals 13 residues. Germline V lookup: CDR1 SQVTM, CDR2 ANQGSEA.

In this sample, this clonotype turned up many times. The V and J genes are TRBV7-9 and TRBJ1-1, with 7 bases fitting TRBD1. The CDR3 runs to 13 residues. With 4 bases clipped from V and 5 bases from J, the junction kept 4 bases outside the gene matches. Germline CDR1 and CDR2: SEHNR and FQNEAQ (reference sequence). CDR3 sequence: CASSSGGNTEAFF. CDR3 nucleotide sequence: TGTGCCAGCAGCTCAGGGGGGAATACTGAAGCTTTCTTT.

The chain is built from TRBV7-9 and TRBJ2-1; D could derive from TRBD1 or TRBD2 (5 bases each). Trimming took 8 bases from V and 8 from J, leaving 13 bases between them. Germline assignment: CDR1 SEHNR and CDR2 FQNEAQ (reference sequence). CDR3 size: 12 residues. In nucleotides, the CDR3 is TGTGCCAGCGCTATCAGGGACCATGAGCAGTTCTTC. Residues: CASAIRDHEQFF.

The CDR3 is CASRSSGRLYNEQFF. CDR3 nucleotide sequence: TGTGCCAGCAGATCTAGCGGAAGACTCTACAATGAGCAGTTCTTC. This sequence joins TRBV6-2 or TRBV6-3 and TRBJ2-1; the match to TRBD2 covers 7 bases. Trimming at V came to 6 bases and at J to 3 bases, leaving 8 bases not matched to a gene. CDR1 and CDR2 from the germline V gene are MNHEY and SVGEGT. The CDR3 contains 15 residues.

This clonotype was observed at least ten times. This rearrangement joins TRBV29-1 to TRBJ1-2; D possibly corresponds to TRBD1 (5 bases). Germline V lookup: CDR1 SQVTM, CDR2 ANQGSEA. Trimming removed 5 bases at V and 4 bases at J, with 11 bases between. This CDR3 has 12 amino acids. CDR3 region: CSVRQSSYGYTF. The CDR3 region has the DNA TGCAGCGTTAGACAGAGTTCCTATGGCTACACCTTC.

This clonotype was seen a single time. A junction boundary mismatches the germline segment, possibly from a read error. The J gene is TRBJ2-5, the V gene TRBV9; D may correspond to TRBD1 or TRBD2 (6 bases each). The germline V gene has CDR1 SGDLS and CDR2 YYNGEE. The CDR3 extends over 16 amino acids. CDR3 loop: CASIVDKGGGGETQYF. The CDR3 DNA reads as TGTGCCAGCATCGTAGATAAGGGGGGAGGAGGGGAGACCCAGTACTTC.

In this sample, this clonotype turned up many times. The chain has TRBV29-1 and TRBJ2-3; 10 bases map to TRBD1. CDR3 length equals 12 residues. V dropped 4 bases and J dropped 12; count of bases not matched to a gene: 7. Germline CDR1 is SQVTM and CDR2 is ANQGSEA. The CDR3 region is CSVGVTGGFQYF. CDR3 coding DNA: TGCAGCGTTGGGGTGACAGGGGGCTTTCAGTATTTT.

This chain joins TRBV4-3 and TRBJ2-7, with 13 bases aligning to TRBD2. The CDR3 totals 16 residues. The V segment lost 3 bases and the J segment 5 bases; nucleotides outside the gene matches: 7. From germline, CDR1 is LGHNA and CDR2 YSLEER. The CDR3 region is CASSHGLAGVIDEQYF. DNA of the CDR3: TGCGCCAGCAGCCACGGACTAGCGGGAGTGATCGACGAGCAGTACTTC.

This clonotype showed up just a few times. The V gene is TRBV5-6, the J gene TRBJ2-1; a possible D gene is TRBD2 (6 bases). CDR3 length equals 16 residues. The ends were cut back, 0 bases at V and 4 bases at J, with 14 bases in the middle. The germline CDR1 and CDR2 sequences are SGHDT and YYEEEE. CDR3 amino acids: CASSLVPGTPYNEQFF. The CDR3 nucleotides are TGTGCCAGCAGCTTGGTCCCCGGGACTCCATACAATGAGCAGTTCTTC.

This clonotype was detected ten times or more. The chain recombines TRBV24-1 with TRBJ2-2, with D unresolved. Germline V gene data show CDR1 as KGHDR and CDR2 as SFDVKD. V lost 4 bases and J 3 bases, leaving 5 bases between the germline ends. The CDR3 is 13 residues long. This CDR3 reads CATSDPDTGELFF. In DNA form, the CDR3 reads TGTGCCACCAGTGACCCCGACACCGGGGAGCTGTTTTTT.

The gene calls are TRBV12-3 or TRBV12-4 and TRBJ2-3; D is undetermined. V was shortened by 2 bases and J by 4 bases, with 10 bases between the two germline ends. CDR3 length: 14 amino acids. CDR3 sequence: CASSLMLRADTQYF. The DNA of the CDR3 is TGTGCCAGCAGTTTAATGCTCCGGGCAGATACGCAGTATTTT.

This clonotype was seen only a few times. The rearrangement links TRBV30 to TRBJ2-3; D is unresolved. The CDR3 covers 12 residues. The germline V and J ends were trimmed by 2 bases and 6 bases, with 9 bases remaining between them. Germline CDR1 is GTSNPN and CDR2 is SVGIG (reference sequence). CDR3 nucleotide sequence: TGTGCCTGGAGTCCGACAACCGATACGCAGTATTTT. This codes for CAWSPTTDTQYF. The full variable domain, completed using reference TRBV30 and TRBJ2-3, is SQTIHQWPATLVQPVGSPLSLECTVEGTSNPNLYWYRQAAGRGLQLLFYSVGIGQISSEVPQNLSASRPQDRQFILSSKKLLLSDSGFYLCAWSPTTDTQYFGPGTRLTVL.

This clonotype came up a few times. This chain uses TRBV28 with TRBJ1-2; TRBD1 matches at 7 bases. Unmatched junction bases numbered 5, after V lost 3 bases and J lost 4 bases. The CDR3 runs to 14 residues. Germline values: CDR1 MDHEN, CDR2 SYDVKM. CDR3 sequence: CASSLDRPVYGYTF. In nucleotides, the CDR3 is TGTGCCAGCAGTTTGGACAGGCCAGTCTATGGCTACACCTTC.

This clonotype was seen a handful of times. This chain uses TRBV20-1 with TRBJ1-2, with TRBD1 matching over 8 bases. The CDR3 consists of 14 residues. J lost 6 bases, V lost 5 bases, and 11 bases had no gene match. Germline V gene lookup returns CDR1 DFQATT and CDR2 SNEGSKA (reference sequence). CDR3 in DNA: TGCAGTGCTTCGAGACAGGGGATGTATGATGGCTACACCTTC. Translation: CSASRQGMYDGYTF.